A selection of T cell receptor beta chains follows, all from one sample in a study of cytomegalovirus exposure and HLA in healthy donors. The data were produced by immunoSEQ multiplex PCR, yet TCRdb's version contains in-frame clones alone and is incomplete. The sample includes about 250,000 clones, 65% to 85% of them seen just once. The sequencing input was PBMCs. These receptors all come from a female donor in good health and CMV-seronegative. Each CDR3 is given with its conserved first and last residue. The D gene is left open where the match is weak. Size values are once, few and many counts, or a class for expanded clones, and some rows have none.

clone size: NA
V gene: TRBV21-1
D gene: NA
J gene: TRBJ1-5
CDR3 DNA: TGTGCCAGCAGCAAAGGGCGGGCTGATAGCAATCAGCCCCAGCATTTT
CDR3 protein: CASSKGRADSNQPQHF

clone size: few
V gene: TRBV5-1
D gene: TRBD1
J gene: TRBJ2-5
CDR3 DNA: TGCGCCAGCAGCTTGGCCGGTGTGGACAGGGGCGGAGAGACCCAGTACTTC
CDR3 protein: CASSLAGVDRGGETQYF

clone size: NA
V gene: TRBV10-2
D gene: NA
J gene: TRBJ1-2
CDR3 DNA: TGCGCCAGCAGGCCAGGGCCCAGCTATGGCTACACCTTC
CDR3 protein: CASRPGPSYGYTF

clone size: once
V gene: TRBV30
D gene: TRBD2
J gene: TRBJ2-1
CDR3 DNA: TGTGCCTGGAGTGACACTAGCGGGAGTGGGAATGAGCAGTTCTTC
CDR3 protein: CAWSDTSGSGNEQFF

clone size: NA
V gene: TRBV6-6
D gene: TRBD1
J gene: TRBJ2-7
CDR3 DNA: TGTGCCAGCAGTTCCGGACAGGGGCGGAGGGAGCAGTACTTC
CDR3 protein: CASSSGQGRREQYF

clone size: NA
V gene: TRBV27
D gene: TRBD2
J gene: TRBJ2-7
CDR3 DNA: TGTGCCAGCAGTTTCCTAATAGCGGGATTCCCCTACGAGCAGTACTTC
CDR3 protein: CASSFLIAGFPYEQYF

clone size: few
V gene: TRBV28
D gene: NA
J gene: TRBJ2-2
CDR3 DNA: TGTGCCAGCAGTTTCGGTCTAAGGGAGCTGTTTTTT
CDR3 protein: CASSFGLRELFF

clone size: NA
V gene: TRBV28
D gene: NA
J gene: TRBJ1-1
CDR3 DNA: TGTGCCAGCGATGGAGGGAACACTGAAGCTTTCTTT
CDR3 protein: CASDGGNTEAFF

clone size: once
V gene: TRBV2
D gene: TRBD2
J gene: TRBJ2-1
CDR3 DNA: TGTGCCAGCAGTTCCGGGACTAGTTCCTACAATGAGCAGTTCTTC
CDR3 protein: CASSSGTSSYNEQFF

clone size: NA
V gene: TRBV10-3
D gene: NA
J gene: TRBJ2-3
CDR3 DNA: TGTGCCATCAGTGAGAGTGTGCGGGACGACACAGATACGCAGTATTTT
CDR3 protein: CAISESVRDDTDTQYF

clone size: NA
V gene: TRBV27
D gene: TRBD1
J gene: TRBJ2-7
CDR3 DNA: TGTGCCAGCAGGCCGGGACAGGGAGGAGGATCCTACGAGCAGTACTTC
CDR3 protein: CASRPGQGGGSYEQYF

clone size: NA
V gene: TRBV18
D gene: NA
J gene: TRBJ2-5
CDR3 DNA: TGTGCCAGCTCTTTCCGTGTACAGGACCCCAAGTACCAAGAGACCCAGTACTTC
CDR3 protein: CASSFRVQDPKYQETQYF

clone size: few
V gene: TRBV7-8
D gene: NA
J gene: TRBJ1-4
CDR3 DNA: TGTGCCAGCAGGGGACACCGGGATGAAAAACTGTTTTTT
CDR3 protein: CASRGHRDEKLFF

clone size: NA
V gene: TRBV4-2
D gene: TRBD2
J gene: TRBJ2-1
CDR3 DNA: TGTGCCAGCAGCCAATTAGCGGGAGGCTACAATGAGCAGTTCTTC
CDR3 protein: CASSQLAGGYNEQFF

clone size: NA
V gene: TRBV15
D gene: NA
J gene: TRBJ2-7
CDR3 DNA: TGTGCCACCAGCAGAGTGAATCACCGGACTCTCATCTTCGCCTACGAGCAGTACTTC
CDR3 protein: CATSRVNHRTLIFAYEQYF

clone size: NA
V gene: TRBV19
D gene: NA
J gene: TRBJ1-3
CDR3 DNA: TGTGCCAGTGGAGGCGGCCGCACCTTCTCTGGAAACACCATATATTTT
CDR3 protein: CASGGGRTFSGNTIYF

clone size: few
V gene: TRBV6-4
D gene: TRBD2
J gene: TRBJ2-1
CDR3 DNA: TGTGCCAGCAGGAGGGAGGGCGCCCTCGATGAGCAGTTCTTC
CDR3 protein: CASRREGALDEQFF

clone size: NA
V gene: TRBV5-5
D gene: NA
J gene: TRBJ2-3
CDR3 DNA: TGTGCCAGCAGTTATCAATCCGACAGACGCACAGATACGCGGTATTTT
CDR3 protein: CASSYQSDRRTDTRYF

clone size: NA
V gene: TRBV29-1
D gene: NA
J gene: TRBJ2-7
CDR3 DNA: TGCAGCGTCATCGAATGGACAGCAAATGACTACGAGCAGTACTTC
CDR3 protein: CSVIEWTANDYEQYF

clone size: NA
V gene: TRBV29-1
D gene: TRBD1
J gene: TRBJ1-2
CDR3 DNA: TGCAGCGTTGAACGGAGACAGGGAGACGGCTACACCTTC
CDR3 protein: CSVERRQGDGYTF

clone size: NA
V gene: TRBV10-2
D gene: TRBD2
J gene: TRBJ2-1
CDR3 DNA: TGCGCCAGCAGTGCATCTAGCGGGGGAGTCAATGAGCAGTTCTTC
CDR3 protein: CASSASSGGVNEQFF

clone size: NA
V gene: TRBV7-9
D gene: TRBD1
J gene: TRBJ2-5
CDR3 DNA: TGTGCCAGCAGCTTTCGACAGGGTGAGGAGACCCAGTACTTC
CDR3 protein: CASSFRQGEETQYF

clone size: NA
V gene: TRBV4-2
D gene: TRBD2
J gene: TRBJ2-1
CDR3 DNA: TGTGCCAGCAGCCAAGGTGCGGGAGGGCTCCATGAGCAGTTCTTC
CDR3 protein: CASSQGAGGLHEQFF

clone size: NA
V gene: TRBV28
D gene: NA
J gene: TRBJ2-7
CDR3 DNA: TGTGCCAGCAGTACACCCTCCGAGCAGTACTTC
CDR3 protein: CASSTPSEQYF

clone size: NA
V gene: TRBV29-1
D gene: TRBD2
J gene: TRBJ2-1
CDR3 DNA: TGCAGCGTTGCCGGCGGGAGCGGGAGTGTCCATGAGCAGTTCTTC
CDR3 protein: CSVAGGSGSVHEQFF

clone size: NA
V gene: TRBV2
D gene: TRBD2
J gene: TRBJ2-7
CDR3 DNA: TGTGCCAGCAGTGTCGAAACCGGGACTAGTAGGCACGAGCAGTACTTC
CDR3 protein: CASSVETGTSRHEQYF

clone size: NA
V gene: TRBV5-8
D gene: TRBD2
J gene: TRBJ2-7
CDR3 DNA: TGTGCCAGCATCTCCTTGGGGCTTAGCGGGAGGGCCCGGTACGAGCAGTACTTC
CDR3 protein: CASISLGLSGRARYEQYF

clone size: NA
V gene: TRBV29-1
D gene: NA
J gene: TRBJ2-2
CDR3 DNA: TGCAGCGTTGCCGAACAGCCCCACGGGGAGCTGTTTTTT
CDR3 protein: CSVAEQPHGELFF

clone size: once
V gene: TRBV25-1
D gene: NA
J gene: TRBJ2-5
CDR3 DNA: TGTGCCAGCAGTGCAGCGCGGCCGGCTAACCTCCAAGAGACCCAGTACTTC
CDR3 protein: CASSAARPANLQETQYF

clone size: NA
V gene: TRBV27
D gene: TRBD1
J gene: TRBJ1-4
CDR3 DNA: TGTGCCACCTCCCCGGGACAGAAGTTCACTAATGAAAAACTGTTTTTT
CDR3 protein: CATSPGQKFTNEKLFF

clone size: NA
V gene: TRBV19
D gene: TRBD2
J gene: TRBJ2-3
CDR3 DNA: TGTGCCAGTAGTATGGGACTAGCGGGAGTGCGACGTGATACGCAGTATTTT
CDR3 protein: CASSMGLAGVRRDTQYF

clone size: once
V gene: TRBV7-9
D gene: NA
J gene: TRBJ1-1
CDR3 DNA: TGTGCCAGCAGCTTAGAGGGGTGGGGCGTGAACACTGAAGCTTTCTTT
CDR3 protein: CASSLEGWGVNTEAFF

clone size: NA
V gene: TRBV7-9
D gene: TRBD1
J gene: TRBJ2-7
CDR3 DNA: TGTGCCAGCAGAGGGACAGGGGGCAGCGAGCAGTACTTC
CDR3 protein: CASRGTGGSEQYF

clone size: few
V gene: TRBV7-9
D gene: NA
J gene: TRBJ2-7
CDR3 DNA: TGTGCCAGCAGCACTGAACTGTACGAGCAGTACTTC
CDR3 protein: CASSTELYEQYF

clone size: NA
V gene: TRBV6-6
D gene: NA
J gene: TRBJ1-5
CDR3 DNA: TGTGCCAGCGGACACCTTAGCAATCAGCCCCAGCATTTT
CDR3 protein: CASGHLSNQPQHF

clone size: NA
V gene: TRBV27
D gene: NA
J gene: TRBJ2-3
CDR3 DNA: TGTGCCAGCAGTGACGTTCTAGGGGGAGAGGATACGCAGTATTTT
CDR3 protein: CASSDVLGGEDTQYF

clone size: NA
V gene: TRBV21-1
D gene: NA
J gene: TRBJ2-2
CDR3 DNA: TGTGCCAGCAGCAAAACTAGCGGATACACCGGGGAGCTGTTTTTT
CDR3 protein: CASSKTSGYTGELFF

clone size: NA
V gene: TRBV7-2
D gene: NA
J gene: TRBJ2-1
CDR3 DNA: TGTGCCAGCAGCTTTTCGAGGTCCTACAATGAGCAGTTCTTC
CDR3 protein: CASSFSRSYNEQFF

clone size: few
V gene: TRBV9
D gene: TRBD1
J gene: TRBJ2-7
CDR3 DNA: TGTGCCAGCAGCGTAGCGGGGACAGGGGGACCCCCCTACGAGCAGTACTTC
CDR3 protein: CASSVAGTGGPPYEQYF

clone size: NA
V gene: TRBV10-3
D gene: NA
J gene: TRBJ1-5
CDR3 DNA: TGTGCCATCAGGGGAGAGGCAAATCAGCCCCAGCATTTT
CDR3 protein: CAIRGEANQPQHF

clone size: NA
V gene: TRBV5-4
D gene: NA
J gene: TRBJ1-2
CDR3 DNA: TGTGCCCTGATTGAACCAGGGCACTATGGCTACACCTTC
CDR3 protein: CALIEPGHYGYTF

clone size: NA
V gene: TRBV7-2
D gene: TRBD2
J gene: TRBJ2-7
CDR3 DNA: TGTGCCAGCAGCTTTCAGCGGGGAGTCGGCGAGCAGTACTTC
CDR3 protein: CASSFQRGVGEQYF

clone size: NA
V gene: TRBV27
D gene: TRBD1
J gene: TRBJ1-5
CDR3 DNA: TGTGCCAGCAGTCCTTACAGCGGGACAGGTGGAGGGGCGAATCAGCCCCAGCATTTT
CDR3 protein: CASSPYSGTGGGANQPQHF

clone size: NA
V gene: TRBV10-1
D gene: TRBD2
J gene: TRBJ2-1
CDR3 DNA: TGCGCCAGCCCCCGCGGGAGAAGCGGCTTCAGCTCCTACAATGAGCAGTTCTTC
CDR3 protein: CASPRGRSGFSSYNEQFF

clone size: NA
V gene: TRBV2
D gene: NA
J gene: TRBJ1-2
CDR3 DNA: TGTGCCAGCAGTCAAACAGGGTTCTATGGCTACACCTTC
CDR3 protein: CASSQTGFYGYTF

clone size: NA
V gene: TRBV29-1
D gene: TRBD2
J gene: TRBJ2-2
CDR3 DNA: TGCAGCGTCCCGGGACTAGCGGGGGTGGGGAACACCGGGGAGCTGTTTTTT
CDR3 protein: CSVPGLAGVGNTGELFF

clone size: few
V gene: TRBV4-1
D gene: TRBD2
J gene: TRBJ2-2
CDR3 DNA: TGCGCCAGCAGCCAAAGGGGGGGAGCGGGAGGTTCCACCGGGGAGCTGTTTTTT
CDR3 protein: CASSQRGGAGGSTGELFF

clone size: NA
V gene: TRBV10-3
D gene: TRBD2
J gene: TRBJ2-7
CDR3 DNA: TGTGCCATCAGTGAAGGGAGCGGGAGGGCGTACGAGCAGTACTTC
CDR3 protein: CAISEGSGRAYEQYF

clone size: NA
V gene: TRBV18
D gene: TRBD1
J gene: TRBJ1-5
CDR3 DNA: TGTGCCAGCTCACTACAGGGGGAAGTCGATCAGCCCCAGCATTTT
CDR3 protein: CASSLQGEVDQPQHF

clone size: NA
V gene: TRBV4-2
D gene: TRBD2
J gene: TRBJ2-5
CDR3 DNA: TGTGCCAGCAGCCAAGAGACGGGACTAGCGGAACCAAGGCAAGAGACCCAGTACTTC
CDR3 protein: CASSQETGLAEPRQETQYF

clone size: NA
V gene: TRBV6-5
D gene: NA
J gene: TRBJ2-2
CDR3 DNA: TGTGCCAGCAGTTGGAGTCTAGCTAGCGGGGAGCTGTTTTTT
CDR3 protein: CASSWSLASGELFF

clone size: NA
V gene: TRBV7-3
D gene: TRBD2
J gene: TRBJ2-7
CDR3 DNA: TGTGCCAGCAGCTTACTAGCGGGGTCCTACGAGCAGTACTTC
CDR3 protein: CASSLLAGSYEQYF

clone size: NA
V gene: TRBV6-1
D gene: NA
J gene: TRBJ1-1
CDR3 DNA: TGTGCCAGCGGTGAGGGGGGGACTGAAGCTTTCTTT
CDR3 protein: CASGEGGTEAFF

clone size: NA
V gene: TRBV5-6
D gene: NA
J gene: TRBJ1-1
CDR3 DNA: TGTGCCAGCAGCTTGGCGGGGGTGGCTGAAGCTTTCTTT
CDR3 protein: CASSLAGVAEAFF

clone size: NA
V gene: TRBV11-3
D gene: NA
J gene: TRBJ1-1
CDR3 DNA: TGTGCCAGCAGCCCTAGCCCGGGCACTGAAGCTTTCTTT
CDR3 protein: CASSPSPGTEAFF

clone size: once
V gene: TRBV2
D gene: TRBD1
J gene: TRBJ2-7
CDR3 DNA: TGTGCCAGCATGGGACAGGGAAGTTCCTACGAGCAGTACTTC
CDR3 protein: CASMGQGSSYEQYF

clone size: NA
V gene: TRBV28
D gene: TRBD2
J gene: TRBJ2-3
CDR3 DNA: TGTGCCAGCAACCCTCCTAGCGGGAGGTCAGATACGCAGTATTTT
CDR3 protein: CASNPPSGRSDTQYF

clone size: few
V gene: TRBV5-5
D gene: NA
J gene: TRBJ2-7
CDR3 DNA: TGTGCCAGCAGTAATATTCCCCTATCGCGGGGTAACGGCGAGCAGTACTTC
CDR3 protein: CASSNIPLSRGNGEQYF

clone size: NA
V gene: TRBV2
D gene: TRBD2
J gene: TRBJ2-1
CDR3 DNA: TGTGCCAGCAGTGACGGACTAGCGGCCAATGAGCAGTTCTTC
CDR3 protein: CASSDGLAANEQFF

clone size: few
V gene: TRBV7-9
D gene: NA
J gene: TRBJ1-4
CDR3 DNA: TGTGCCAGCAGCTTTCGGGGGTCTAGGGAAAAACTGTTTTTT
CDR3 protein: CASSFRGSREKLFF